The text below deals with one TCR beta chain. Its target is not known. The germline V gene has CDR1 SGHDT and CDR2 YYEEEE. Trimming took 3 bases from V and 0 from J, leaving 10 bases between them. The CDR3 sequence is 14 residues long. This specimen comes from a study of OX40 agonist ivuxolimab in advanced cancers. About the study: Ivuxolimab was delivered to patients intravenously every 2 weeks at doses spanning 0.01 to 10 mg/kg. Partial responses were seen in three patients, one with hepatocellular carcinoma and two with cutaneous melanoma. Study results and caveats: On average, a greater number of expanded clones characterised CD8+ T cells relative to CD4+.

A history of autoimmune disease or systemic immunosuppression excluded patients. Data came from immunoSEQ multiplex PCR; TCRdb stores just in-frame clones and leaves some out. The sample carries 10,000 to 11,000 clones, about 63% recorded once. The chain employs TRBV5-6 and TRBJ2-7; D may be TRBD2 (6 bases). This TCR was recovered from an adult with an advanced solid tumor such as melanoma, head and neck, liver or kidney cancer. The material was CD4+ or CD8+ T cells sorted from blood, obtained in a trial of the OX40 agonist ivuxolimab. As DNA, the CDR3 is TGTGCCAGCAGCTCAGGAGGGAGCTCCTACGAGCAGTACTTC. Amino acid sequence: CASSSGGSSYEQYF.